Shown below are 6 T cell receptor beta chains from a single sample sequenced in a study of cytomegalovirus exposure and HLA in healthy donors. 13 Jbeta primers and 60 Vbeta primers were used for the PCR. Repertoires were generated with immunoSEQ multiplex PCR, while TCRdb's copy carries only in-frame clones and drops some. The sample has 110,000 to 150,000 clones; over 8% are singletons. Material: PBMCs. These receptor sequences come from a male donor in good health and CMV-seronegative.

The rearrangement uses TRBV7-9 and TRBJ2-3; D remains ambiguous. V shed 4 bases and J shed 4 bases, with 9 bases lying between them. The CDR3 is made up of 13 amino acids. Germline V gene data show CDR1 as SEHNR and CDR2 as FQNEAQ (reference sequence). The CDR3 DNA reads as TGTGCCAGCAGCTCGAAACGGGCAGATACGCAGTATTTT. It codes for CASSSKRADTQYF.

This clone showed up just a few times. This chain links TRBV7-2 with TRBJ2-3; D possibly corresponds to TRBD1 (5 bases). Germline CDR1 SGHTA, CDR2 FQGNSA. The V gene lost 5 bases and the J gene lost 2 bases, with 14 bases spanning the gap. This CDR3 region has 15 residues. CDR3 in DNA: TGTGCCAGCAGCCAACAGGTGTGGGACACAGATACGCAGTATTTT. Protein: CASSQQVWDTDTQYF.

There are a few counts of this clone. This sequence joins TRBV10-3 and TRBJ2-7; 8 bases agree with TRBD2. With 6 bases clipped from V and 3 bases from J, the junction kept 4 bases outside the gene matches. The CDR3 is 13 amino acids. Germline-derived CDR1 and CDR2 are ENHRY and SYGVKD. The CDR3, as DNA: TGTGCCATCAGCGACACTAGCGGCTACGAGCAGTACTTC. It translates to CAISDTSGYEQYF.

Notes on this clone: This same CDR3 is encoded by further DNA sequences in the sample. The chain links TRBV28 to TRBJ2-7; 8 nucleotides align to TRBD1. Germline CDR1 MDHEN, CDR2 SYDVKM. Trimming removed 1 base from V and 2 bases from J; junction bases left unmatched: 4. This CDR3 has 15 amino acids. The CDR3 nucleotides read TGTGCCAGCAGTTTATCAGGACAGGGCACCTACGAGCAGTACTTC. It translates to CASSLSGQGTYEQYF.

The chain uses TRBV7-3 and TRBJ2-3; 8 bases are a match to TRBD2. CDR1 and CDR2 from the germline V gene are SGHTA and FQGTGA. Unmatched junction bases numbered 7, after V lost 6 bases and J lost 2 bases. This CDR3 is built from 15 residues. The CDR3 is CASSHSGATTDTQYF. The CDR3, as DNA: TGTGCCAGCAGTCATAGCGGGGCCACCACAGATACGCAGTATTTT.

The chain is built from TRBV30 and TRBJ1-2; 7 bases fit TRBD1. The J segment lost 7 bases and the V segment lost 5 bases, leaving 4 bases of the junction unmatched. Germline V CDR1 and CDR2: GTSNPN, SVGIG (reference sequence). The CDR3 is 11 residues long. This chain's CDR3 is CAWSAGGGYTF. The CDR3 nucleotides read TGTGCCTGGTCGGCAGGGGGTGGCTACACCTTC. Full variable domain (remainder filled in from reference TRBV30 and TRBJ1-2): SQTIHQWPATLVQPVGSPLSLECTVEGTSNPNLYWYRQAAGRGLQLLFYSVGIGQISSEVPQNLSASRPQDRQFILSSKKLLLSDSGFYLCAWSAGGGYTFGSGTRLTVV.